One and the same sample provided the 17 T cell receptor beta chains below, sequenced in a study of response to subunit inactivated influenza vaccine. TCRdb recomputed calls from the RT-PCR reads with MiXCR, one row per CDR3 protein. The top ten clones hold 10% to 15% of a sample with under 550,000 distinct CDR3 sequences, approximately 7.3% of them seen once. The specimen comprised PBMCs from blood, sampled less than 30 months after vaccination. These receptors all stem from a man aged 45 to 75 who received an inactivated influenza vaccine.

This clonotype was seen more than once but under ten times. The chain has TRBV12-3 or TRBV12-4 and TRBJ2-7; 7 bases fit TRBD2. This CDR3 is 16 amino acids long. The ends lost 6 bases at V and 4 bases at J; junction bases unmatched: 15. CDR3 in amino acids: CASSLGDWRGWYEQYF. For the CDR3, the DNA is TGTGCCAGCAGCCTTGGGGACTGGCGGGGGTGGTACGAGCAGTACTTC.

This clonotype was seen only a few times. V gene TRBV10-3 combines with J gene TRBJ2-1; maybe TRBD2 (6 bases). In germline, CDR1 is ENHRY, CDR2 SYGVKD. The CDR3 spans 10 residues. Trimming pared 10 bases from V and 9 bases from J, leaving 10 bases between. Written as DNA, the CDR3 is TGTGCCACGGCGGAGGGTGAGCAGTTCTTC. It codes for CATAEGEQFF.

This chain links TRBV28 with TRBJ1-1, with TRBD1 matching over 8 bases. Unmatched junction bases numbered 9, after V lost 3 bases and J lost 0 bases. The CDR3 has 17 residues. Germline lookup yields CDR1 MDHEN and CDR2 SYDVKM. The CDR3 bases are TGTGCCAGCAGTTTTCCACGGACAGGGAACATGAACACTGAAGCTTTCTTT. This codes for CASSFPRTGNMNTEAFF.

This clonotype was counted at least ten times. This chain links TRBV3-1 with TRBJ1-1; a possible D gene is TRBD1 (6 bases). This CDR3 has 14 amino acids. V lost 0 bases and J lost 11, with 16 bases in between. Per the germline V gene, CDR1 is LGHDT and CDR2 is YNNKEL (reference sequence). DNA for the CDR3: TGTGCCAGCAGCCAAGATCTATGGGGGGCAGGGGCTTTCTTT. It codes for CASSQDLWGAGAFF.

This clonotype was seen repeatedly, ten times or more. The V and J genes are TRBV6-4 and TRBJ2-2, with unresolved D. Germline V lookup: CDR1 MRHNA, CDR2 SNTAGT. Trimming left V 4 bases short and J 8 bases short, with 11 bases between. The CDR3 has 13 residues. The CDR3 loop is CASSVSSQGELFF. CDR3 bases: TGTGCCAGCAGTGTTTCGTCCCAAGGGGAGCTGTTTTTT.

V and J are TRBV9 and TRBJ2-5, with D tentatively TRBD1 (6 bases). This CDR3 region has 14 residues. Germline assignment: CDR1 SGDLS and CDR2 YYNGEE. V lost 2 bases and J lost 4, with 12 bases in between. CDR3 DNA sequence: TGTGCCAGCAGCGTTCAGGGGTCGGGAGAGACCCAGTACTTC. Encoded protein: CASSVQGSGETQYF.

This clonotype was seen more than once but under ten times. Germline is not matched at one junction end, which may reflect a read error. The DNA for the CDR3 is TGCGCCAGCAGCTTGGGTAGCGGGGATAAAGAGTCCCAGTACTTC. Its protein product is CASSLGSGDKESQYF. This chain connects TRBV5-1 to TRBJ2-5; 8 nucleotides agree with TRBD2. From germline, CDR1 is SGHRS and CDR2 YFSETQ. There are 15 residues in the CDR3.

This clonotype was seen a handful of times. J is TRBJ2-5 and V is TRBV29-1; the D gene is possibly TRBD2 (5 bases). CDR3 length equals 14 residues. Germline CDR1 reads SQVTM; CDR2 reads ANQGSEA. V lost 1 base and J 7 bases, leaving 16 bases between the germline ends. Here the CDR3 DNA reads TGCAGCGTTGAAGTGGAAAGGGAGTTTGGGACCCAGTACTTC. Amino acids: CSVEVEREFGTQYF.

CDR3 sequence (DNA): TGTGCCATCAGTGCCAGGTTGCAACCCCAGCATTTT. It translates to CAISARLQPQHF. V and J are TRBV10-3 and TRBJ1-5, with unresolved D. Trimming left V 4 bases short and J 10 bases short, with 11 bases between. The CDR3 extends over 12 amino acids. Germline CDR1 ENHRY, CDR2 SYGVKD.

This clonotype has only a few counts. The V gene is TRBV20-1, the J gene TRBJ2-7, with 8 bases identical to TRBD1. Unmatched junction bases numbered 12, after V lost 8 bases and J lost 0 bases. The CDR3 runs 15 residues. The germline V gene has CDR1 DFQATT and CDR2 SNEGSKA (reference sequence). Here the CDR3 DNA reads TGCAGTAGGGGTAATTCAGGACAGGGCTCCTACGAGCAGTACTTC. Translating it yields CSRGNSGQGSYEQYF.

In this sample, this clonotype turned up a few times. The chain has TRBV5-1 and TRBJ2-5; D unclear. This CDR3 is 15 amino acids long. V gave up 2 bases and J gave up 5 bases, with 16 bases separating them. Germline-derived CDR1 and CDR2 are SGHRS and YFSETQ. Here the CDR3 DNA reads TGCGCCAGCAGCTTAGTAGGTGGGGAAGCGGAGACCCAGTACTTC. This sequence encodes CASSLVGGEAETQYF.

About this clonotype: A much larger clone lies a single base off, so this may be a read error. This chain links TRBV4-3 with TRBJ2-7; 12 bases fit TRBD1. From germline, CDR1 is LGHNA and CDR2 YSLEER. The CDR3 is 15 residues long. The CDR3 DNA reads TGCGCCGGCAGCCCAGGGACAGGGGGCGCCTACGAGCAGTACTTC. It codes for CAGSPGTGGAYEQYF.

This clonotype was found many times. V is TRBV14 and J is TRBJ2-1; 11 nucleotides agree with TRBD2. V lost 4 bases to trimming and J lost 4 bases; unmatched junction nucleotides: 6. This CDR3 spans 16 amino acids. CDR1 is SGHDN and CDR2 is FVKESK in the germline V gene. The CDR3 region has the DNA TGTGCCAGCAGCCGACCCGGGACTAGCGGTTACAATGAGCAGTTCTTC. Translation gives CASSRPGTSGYNEQFF.

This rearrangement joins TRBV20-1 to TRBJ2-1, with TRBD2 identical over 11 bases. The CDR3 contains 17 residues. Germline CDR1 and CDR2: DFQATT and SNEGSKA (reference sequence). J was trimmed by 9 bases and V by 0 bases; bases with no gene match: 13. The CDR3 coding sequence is TGCAGTGCTAGAGATGGTAGCGGGGGGGCCATTGCGGGTGAGCAGTTCTTC. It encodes CSARDGSGGAIAGEQFF.

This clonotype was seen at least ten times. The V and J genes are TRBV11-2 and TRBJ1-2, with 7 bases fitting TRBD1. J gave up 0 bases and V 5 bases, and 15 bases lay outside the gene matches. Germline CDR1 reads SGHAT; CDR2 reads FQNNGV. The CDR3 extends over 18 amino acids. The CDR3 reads CASSPEGGARMANYGYTF. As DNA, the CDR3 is TGTGCCAGCAGCCCAGAAGGGGGCGCTCGAATGGCTAACTATGGCTACACCTTC.

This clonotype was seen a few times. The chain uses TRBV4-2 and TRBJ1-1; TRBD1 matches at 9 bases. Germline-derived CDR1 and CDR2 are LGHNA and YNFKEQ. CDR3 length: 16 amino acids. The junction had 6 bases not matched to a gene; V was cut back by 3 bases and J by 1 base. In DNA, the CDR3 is TGTGCCAGCAGCCAGGGGACAGGGATTTCGAACACTGAAGCTTTCTTT. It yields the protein CASSQGTGISNTEAFF.

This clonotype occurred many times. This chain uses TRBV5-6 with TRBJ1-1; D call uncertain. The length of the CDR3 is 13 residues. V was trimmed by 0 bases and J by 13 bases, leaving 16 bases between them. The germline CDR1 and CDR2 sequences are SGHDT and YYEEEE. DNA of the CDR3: TGTGCCAGCAGCTTGGCCGCCGGGGAGCCAATTTTCTTT. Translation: CASSLAAGEPIFF.